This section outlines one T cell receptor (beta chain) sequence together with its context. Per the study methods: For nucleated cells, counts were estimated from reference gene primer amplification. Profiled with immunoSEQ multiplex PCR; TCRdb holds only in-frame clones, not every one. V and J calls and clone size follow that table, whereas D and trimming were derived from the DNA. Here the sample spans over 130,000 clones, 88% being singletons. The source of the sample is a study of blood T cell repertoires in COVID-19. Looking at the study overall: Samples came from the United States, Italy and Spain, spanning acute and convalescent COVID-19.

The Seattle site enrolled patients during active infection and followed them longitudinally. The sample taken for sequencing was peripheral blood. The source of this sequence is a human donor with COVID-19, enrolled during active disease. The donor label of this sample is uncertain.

CDR3 nucleotides: TGTGCCAGTAGTACTACAGGGGAAAGTTCTGGAAACACCATATATTTT. It yields the protein CASSTTGESSGNTIYF. The chain carries TRBV19 and TRBJ1-3, with 7 bases that match TRBD1. The V gene end was trimmed by 4 bases and the J gene end by 1 base; junction bases not matched to a gene: 7. The CDR3 extends over 16 amino acids. Germline V gives CDR1 LNHDA, CDR2 SQIVND (reference sequence).